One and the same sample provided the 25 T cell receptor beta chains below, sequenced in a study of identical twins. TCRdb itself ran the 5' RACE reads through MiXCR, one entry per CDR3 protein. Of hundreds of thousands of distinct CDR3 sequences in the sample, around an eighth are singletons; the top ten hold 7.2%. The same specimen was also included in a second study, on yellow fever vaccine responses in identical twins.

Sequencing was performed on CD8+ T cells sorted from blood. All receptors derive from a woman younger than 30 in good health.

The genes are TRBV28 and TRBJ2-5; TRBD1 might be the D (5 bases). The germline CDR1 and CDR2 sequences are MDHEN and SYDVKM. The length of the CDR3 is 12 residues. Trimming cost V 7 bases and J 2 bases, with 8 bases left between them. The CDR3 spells CASTQGQETQYF. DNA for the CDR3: TGTGCCAGCACCCAGGGTCAAGAGACCCAGTACTTC.

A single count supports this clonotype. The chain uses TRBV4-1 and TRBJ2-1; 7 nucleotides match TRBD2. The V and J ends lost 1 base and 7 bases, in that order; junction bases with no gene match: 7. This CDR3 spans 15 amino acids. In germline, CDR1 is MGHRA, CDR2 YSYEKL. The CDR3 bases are TGCGCCAGCAGCCAAGGACAGCGCGGGGGTAATGAGCAGTTCTTC. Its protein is CASSQGQRGGNEQFF.

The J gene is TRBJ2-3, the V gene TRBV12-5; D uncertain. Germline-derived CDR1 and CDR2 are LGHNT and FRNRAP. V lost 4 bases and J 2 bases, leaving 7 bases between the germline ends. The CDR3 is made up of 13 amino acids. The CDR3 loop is CASGSTFTDTQYF. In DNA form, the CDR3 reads TGTGCTAGTGGTTCGACCTTCACAGATACGCAGTATTTT.

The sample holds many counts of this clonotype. The CDR3 region is CASSNRSNYGYTF. DNA for the CDR3: TGTGCCAGCAGTAATAGGTCTAACTATGGCTACACCTTC. The chain carries TRBV6-4 and TRBJ1-2; unclear D gene. The CDR3 covers 13 residues. In germline, CDR1 is MRHNA, CDR2 SNTAGT. V was shortened by 5 bases and J by 0 bases, with 7 bases between the two germline ends.

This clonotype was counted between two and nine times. In DNA form, the CDR3 reads TGTGCCAGCAGCTTAGACAGAAACCAAGAGACCCAGTACTTC. Protein sequence: CASSLDRNQETQYF. The chain joins TRBV7-9 to TRBJ2-5; D remains unclear. The CDR3 sequence is 14 residues long. Germline V gives CDR1 SEHNR, CDR2 FQNEAQ (reference sequence). Trimming left V 1 base short and J 0 bases short, with 6 bases between. Supplemented by reference TRBV7-9 and TRBJ2-5, the full variable domain reads DTGVSQNPRHKITKRGQNVTFRCDPISEHNRLYWYRQTLGQGPEFLTYFQNEAQLEKSRLLSDRFSAERPKGSFSTLEIQRTEQGDSAMYLCASSLDRNQETQYFGPGTRLLVL.

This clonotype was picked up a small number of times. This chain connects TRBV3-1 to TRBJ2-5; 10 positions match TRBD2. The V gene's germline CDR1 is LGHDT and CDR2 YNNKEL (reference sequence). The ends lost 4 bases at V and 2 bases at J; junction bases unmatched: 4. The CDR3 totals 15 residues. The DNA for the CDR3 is TGTGCCAGCAGCCCGATGGGACTAGCGCAAGAGACCCAGTACTTC. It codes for CASSPMGLAQETQYF.

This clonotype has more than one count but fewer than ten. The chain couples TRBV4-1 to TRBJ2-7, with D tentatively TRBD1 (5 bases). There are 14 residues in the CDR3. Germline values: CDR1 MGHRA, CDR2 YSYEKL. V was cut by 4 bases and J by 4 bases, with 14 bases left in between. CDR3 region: CASSPGRPGYEQYF. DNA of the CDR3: TGCGCCAGCAGCCCAGGGCGACCCGGTTACGAGCAGTACTTC.

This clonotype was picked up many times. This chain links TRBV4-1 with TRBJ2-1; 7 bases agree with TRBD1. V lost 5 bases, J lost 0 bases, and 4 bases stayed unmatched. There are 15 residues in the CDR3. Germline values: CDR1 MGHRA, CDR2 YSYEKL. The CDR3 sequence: CASSEGQSSYNEQFF. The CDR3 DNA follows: TGCGCCAGCAGCGAGGGACAGAGCTCCTACAATGAGCAGTTCTTC.

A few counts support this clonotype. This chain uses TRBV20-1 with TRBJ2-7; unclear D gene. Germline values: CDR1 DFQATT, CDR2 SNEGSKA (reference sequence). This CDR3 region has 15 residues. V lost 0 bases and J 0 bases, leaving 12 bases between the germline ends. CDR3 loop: CSARDETSSSYEQYF. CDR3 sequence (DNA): TGCAGTGCTAGAGACGAAACCTCGAGCTCCTACGAGCAGTACTTC.

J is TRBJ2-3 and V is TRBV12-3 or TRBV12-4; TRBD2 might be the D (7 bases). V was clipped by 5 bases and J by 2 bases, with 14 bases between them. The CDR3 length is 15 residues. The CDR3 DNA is TGTGCCAGCAGTGCACAGGGAGGGTACACAGATACGCAGTATTTT. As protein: CASSAQGGYTDTQYF.

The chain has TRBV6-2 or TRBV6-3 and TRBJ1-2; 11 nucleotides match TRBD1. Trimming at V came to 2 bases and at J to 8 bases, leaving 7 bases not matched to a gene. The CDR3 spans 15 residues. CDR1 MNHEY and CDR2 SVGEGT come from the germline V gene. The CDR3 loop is CASSYNPDRGQGYTF. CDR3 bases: TGTGCCAGCAGTTACAACCCGGACAGGGGGCAAGGCTACACCTTC.

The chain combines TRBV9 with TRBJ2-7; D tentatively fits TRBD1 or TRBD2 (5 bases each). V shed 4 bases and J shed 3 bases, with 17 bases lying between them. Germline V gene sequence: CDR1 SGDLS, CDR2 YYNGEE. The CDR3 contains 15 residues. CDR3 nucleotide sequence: TGTGCCAGCAGCCCTAGTGGGGGATTGCTCTACGAGCAGTACTTC. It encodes CASSPSGGLLYEQYF.

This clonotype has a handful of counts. CDR3 sequence reads: CASSVGTALYNEQFF. The CDR3 DNA is TGTGCCAGCAGCGTAGGTACAGCACTCTACAATGAGCAGTTCTTC. The gene calls are TRBV9 and TRBJ2-1, with D unresolved. V dropped 0 bases and J dropped 3 bases, with 10 bases sitting between them. The CDR3 is 15 residues long. CDR1 and CDR2 (germline): SGDLS, YYNGEE.

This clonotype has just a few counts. The DNA of the CDR3 is TGTGCCAGCAGTCGGACTGTAGGCTCCTACGAGCAGTACGTC. It is translated as CASSRTVGSYEQYV. The chain uses TRBV27 and TRBJ2-7, with D possibly being TRBD2 (5 bases). Trimming took 5 bases from V and 0 from J, leaving 11 bases between them. The CDR3 length is 14 residues. Germline CDR1 MNHEY, CDR2 SMNVEV (reference sequence).

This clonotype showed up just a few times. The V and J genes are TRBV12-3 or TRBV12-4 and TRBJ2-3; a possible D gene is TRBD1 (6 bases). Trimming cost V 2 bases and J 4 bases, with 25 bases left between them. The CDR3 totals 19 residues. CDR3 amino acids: CASSLRGIYLTGLPDTQYF. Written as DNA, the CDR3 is TGTGCCAGCAGTTTAAGGGGGATATACCTTACAGGGCTACCAGATACGCAGTATTTT.

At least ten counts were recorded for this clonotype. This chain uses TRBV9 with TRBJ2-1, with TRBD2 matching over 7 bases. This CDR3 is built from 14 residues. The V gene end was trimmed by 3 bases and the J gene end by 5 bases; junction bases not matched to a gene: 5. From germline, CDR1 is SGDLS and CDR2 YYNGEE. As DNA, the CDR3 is TGTGCCAGCAGCGGATTAGCGGGTAACAATGAGCAGTTCTTC. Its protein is CASSGLAGNNEQFF.

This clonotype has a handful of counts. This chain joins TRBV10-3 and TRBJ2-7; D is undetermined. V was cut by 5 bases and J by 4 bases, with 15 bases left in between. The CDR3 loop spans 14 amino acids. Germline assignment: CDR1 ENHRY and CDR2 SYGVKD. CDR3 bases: TGTGCCATCAGTCGCCCTTGGCAGAAGTACGAGCAGTACTTC. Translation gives CAISRPWQKYEQYF.

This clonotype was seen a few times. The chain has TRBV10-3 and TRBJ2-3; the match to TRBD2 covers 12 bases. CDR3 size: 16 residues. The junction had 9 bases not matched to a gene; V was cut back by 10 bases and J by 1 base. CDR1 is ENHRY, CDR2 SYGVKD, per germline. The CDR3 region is CATQTSGGPRTDTQYF. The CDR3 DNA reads TGTGCCACCCAGACTAGCGGGGGCCCACGCACAGATACGCAGTATTTT.

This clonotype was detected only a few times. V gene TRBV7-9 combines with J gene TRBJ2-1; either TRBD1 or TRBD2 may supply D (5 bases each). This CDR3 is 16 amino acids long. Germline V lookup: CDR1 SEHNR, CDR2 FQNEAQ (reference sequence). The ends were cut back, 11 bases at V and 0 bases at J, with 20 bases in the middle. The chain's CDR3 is CAGTKADPSSYNEQFF. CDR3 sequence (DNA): TGTGCCGGGACCAAGGCAGACCCGAGCTCCTACAATGAGCAGTTCTTC.

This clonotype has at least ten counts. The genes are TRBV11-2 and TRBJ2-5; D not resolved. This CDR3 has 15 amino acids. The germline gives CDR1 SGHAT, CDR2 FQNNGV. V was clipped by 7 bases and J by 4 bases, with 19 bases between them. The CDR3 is CASTVWGNEPETQYF. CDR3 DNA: TGTGCCAGCACCGTTTGGGGTAATGAACCAGAGACCCAGTACTTC.

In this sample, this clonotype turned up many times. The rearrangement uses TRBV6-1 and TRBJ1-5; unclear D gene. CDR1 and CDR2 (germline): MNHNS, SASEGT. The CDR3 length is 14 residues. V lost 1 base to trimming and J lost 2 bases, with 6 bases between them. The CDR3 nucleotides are TGTGCCAGCAGTGAAGAATACCGCAATCAGCCCCAGCATTTT. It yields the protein CASSEEYRNQPQHF.

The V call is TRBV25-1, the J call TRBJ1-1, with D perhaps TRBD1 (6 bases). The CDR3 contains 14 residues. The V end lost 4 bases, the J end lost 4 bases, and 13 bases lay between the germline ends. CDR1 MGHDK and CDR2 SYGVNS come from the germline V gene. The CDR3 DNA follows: TGTGCCAGCAGTGGGGGGCATCGCGGCACTGAAGCTTTCTTT. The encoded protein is CASSGGHRGTEAFF.

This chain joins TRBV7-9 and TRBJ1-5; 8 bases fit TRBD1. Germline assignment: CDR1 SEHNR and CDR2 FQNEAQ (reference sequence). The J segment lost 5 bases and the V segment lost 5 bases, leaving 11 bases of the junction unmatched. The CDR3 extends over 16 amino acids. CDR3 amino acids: CASSRNSGGPDQPQHF. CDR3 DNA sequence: TGTGCCAGCAGCAGAAATTCAGGGGGCCCTGATCAGCCCCAGCATTTT.

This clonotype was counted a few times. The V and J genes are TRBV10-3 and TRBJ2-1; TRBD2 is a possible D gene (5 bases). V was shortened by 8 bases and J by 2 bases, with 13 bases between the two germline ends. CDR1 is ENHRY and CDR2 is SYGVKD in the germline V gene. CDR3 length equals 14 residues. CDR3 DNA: TGTGCCATCCAGGAGGAAGGCACCTACAATGAGCAGTTCTTC. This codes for CAIQEEGTYNEQFF.

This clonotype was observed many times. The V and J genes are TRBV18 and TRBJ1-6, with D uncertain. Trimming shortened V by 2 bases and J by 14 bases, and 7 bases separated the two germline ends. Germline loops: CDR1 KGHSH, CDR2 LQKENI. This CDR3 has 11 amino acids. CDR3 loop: CASSPDTTLHF. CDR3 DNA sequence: TGTGCCAGCTCACCAGACACGACCCTCCACTTT. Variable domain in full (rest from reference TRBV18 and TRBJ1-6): NAGVMQNPRHLVRRRGQEARLRCSPMKGHSHVYWYRQLPEEGLKFMVYLQKENIIDESGMPKERFSAEFPKEGPSILRIQQVVRGDSAAYFCASSPDTTLHFGNGTRLTVT.